The 23 T cell receptor beta chains in this list originate from one sample, sequenced in a study of shared clonotypes between healthy human individuals. The naive CD8 fraction comprised CD45RO-negative cells positively selected for CCR7 and excluded terminally differentiated effector memory CD45RA+ cells. TCRdb's table, derived via immunoSEQ multiplex PCR, lists solely in-frame clones and lacks some. In the table there are millions of clones, 90% to 95% of which are singletons. The sequenced sample was naive CD8+ T cells from PBMCs. These receptors were collected from a young man in good health. Some clones in this sample may be carry-over from other donors' samples.

This rearrangement joins TRBV5-4 to TRBJ2-2, with D maybe TRBD1 (6 bases). Germline loops: CDR1 SGHNT, CDR2 YYREEE (reference sequence). V gave up 5 bases and J gave up 4 bases, with 6 bases separating them. CDR3 length equals 12 residues. The chain's CDR3 is CASRQGTGELFF. CDR3 DNA: TGTGCCAGCAGACAGGGCACCGGGGAGCTGTTTTTT.

The V call is TRBV27, the J call TRBJ1-1; the D gene is possibly TRBD1 (5 bases). The V gene's germline CDR1 is MNHEY and CDR2 SMNVEV (reference sequence). The CDR3 is made up of 14 amino acids. Trimming removed 7 bases from V and 7 bases from J, with 19 bases in between. CDR3 residues: CASTPPGHPHEAFF. In DNA form, the CDR3 reads TGTGCCAGCACTCCACCGGGGCATCCTCATGAAGCTTTCTTT.

V and J are TRBV7-2 and TRBJ2-3; 16 nucleotides align to TRBD2. This CDR3 comprises 20 residues. J was trimmed by 1 base and V by 0 bases; bases with no gene match: 7. CDR1 SGHTA and CDR2 FQGNSA come from the germline V gene. CDR3 sequence reads: CASSLAPGLAGGRRTDTQYF. The CDR3 nucleotides read TGTGCCAGCAGCTTAGCCCCGGGACTAGCGGGAGGGAGACGCACAGATACGCAGTATTTT.

The chain combines TRBV30 with TRBJ1-3; 7 bases fit TRBD1. In germline, CDR1 is GTSNPN, CDR2 SVGIG (reference sequence). Germline trimming cut 0 bases from V and 4 bases from J; bases unmatched to any gene: 9. The CDR3 runs to 16 residues. The CDR3 coding sequence is TGTGCCTGGAGTGTACTCGAGGGGGCAAAAGGAAACACCATATATTTT. The encoded protein is CAWSVLEGAKGNTIYF.

V usage is TRBV5-5 and J usage is TRBJ1-4, with D hard to call. The germline V and J ends were trimmed by 4 bases and 3 bases, with 4 bases remaining between them. Per germline, CDR1 SGHKS and CDR2 YYEKEE (reference sequence). The CDR3 contains 12 residues. The CDR3 DNA reads as TGTGCCAGCAGCCGGCCTAATGAAAAACTGTTTTTT. This codes for CASSRPNEKLFF.

J is TRBJ2-1 and V is TRBV7-9, with 8 bases matching TRBD2. The germline V gene encodes CDR1 SEHNR and CDR2 FQNEAQ (reference sequence). V gave up 2 bases and J gave up 8 bases; unmatched junction bases: 11. The CDR3 spans 16 residues. In nucleotides, the CDR3 is TGTGCCAGCAGCTTAATAGCGGGACCGATAGGACATGAGCAGTTCTTC. Translation: CASSLIAGPIGHEQFF.

The V and J genes are TRBV15 and TRBJ2-1; unclear D gene. CDR1 and CDR2 from the germline V gene are LNHNV and YYDKDF (reference sequence). V was pared by 3 bases and J by 5 bases, with 11 bases between. The CDR3 totals 14 residues. The CDR3 nucleotides are TGTGCCACCAGCAGGGTTGTATCCCACAATGAGCAGTTCTTC. This sequence encodes CATSRVVSHNEQFF.

The chain carries TRBV29-1 and TRBJ2-5; D ambiguous. The end of the DNA is better explained by TRBJ2-7, so the J call may be wrong. The CDR3 has 11 residues. CDR1 is SQVTM, CDR2 ANQGSEA, per germline. The CDR3, as DNA: TGCAGCGTTTCGGTCAGCTACGAGCAGTACTTC. Translation gives CSVSVSYEQYF.

This chain joins TRBV7-8 and TRBJ2-7; D uncertain. The CDR3 runs 14 residues. The V gene lost 6 bases and the J gene lost 5 bases, with 17 bases spanning the gap. Germline CDR1 and CDR2: SGHVS and FQNEAQ. The CDR3 DNA sequence: TGTGCCAGCAGTAACAGAGTATCCTACCACGAGCAGTACTTC. Translated: CASSNRVSYHEQYF.

The chain couples TRBV14 to TRBJ2-2; 9 positions match TRBD2. CDR3 length: 18 residues. Germline V gene sequence: CDR1 SGHDN, CDR2 FVKESK. V was clipped by 2 bases and J by 9 bases; unmatched bases: 16. The CDR3 DNA is TGTGCCAGCAGCCAAAAAAATCTAGCTAGCGGGACTTTCCGGGAGCTGTTTTTT. Translating it yields CASSQKNLASGTFRELFF.

The V gene is TRBV18, the J gene TRBJ2-7; 7 positions agree with TRBD1. This CDR3 contains 14 residues. Germline V lookup: CDR1 KGHSH, CDR2 LQKENI. Trimming cost V 8 bases and J 2 bases; bases outside gene matches: 9. The CDR3 region is CASKSRDSPYEQYF. CDR3 bases: TGTGCCAGCAAAAGCCGGGACAGCCCCTACGAGCAGTACTTC.

Turning to this clone: Other nucleotide sequences from this sample produce the same CDR3. The chain links TRBV9 to TRBJ2-7; 10 bases line up with TRBD2. V shed 0 bases, J shed 3 bases, and the junction held 3 bases outside the gene matches. The CDR3 runs 15 residues. From germline, CDR1 is SGDLS and CDR2 YYNGEE. The CDR3: CASSVGTSGLYEQYF. CDR3 sequence (DNA): TGTGCCAGCAGCGTAGGGACTAGCGGTCTCTACGAGCAGTACTTC.

This chain connects TRBV7-9 to TRBJ2-2, with TRBD2 matching 10 bases. The length of the CDR3 is 16 residues. Germline trimming cut 5 bases from V and 6 bases from J; bases unmatched to any gene: 9. Germline CDR1 is SEHNR and CDR2 is FQNEAQ (reference sequence). The CDR3 reads CASSEGLAQYAGELFF. The DNA of the CDR3 is TGTGCCAGCAGCGAGGGACTAGCGCAGTACGCCGGGGAGCTGTTTTTT.

The chain carries TRBV27 and TRBJ2-3; the match to TRBD2 covers 13 bases. The CDR3 loop spans 18 amino acids. Germline V gene sequence: CDR1 MNHEY, CDR2 SMNVEV (reference sequence). V gave up 6 bases and J gave up 6 bases; unmatched junction bases: 15. This chain's CDR3 is CASRWDGTSGIGGDTQYF. Here the CDR3 DNA reads TGTGCCAGCAGGTGGGACGGGACTAGCGGGATTGGCGGGGATACGCAGTATTTT.

The chain carries TRBV29-1 and TRBJ1-3, with a weak D call TRBD1 (5 bases). The CDR3 consists of 14 residues. V lost 5 bases and J 4 bases, leaving 15 bases between the germline ends. Germline V gene sequence: CDR1 SQVTM, CDR2 ANQGSEA. CDR3 DNA: TGCAGCGTTCCCGGGGCCCTCGGGGGAAACACCATATATTTT. As protein: CSVPGALGGNTIYF.

This clone was recorded once. The chain carries TRBV29-1 and TRBJ2-1; D call uncertain. Per the germline V gene, CDR1 is SQVTM and CDR2 is ANQGSEA. Trimming stripped 0 bases from V and 0 bases from J, with 6 bases between. This CDR3 comprises 14 residues. In DNA, the CDR3 is TGCAGCGTTGAAGACCAGAGCTCCTACAATGAGCAGTTCTTC. The encoded protein is CSVEDQSSYNEQFF.

V is TRBV27 and J is TRBJ2-7; D is possibly TRBD2 (7 bases). V shed 5 bases and J shed 0 bases, with 17 bases lying between them. This CDR3 region has 16 residues. Germline V gives CDR1 MNHEY, CDR2 SMNVEV (reference sequence). In DNA form, the CDR3 reads TGTGCCAGCAGTCCATCGGGGGGCCACTTCTCCTACGAGCAGTACTTC. Translated, it gives CASSPSGGHFSYEQYF.

The rearrangement joins TRBV5-6 to TRBJ2-5; no reliable D call. Germline V CDR1 and CDR2: SGHDT, YYEEEE. V was shortened by 1 base and J by 5 bases, with 15 bases between the two germline ends. The CDR3 has 15 amino acids. The CDR3 protein is CASSLRSDLYETQYF. The CDR3 DNA follows: TGTGCCAGCAGCTTGAGGTCAGACTTGTATGAGACCCAGTACTTC.

J is TRBJ2-7 and V is TRBV11-3, with TRBD2 matching 11 bases. V gave up 5 bases and J gave up 4 bases; unmatched junction bases: 7. The CDR3 is 15 amino acids. Germline V lookup: CDR1 SGHNT, CDR2 YENEEA. The CDR3 nucleotides read TGTGCCAGCAGCGCAGGGACTAGCGGAGCATACGAGCAGTACTTC. It specifies CASSAGTSGAYEQYF.

The V and J genes are TRBV12-5 and TRBJ1-5; 9 positions agree with TRBD1. Germline V CDR1 and CDR2: LGHNT, FRNRAP. The CDR3 is made up of 16 amino acids. V shed 6 bases and J 1 base; nucleotides not matched to a gene: 7. Here the CDR3 reads CASGLDRGGSNQPQHF. The CDR3 DNA is TGTGCTAGTGGCCTGGACAGGGGAGGCAGCAATCAGCCCCAGCATTTT.

The rearrangement links TRBV28 to TRBJ2-1, with D hard to call. This CDR3 has 16 amino acids. With 5 bases removed from V and 4 bases from J, the gap between germline ends came to 18 bases. Germline loops: CDR1 MDHEN, CDR2 SYDVKM. The CDR3: CASSPHLVSVYNEQFF. CDR3 coding DNA: TGTGCCAGCAGTCCCCACTTGGTGAGCGTGTACAATGAGCAGTTCTTC.

CDR3 loop: CATSRRTSGESEAFF. The CDR3 nucleotides are TGTGCCACCAGCAGACGCACCTCAGGGGAATCTGAAGCTTTCTTT. J is TRBJ1-1 and V is TRBV15, with a possible D match to TRBD1 (6 bases). CDR1 is LNHNV, CDR2 YYDKDF, per germline (reference sequence). CDR3 length: 15 residues. V lost 2 bases, J lost 6 bases, and 16 bases lay in between.

This clone was observed a few times. The CDR3, as DNA: TGTGCCAGCAGCGGCACCGGGACAAGTCGTAGCGGCTACACCTTC. Translating it yields CASSGTGTSRSGYTF. J is TRBJ1-2 and V is TRBV9, with D tentatively TRBD1 (6 bases). Germline lookup yields CDR1 SGDLS and CDR2 YYNGEE. The V and J ends lost 3 bases and 8 bases respectively, with 20 bases between them. The CDR3 is made up of 15 amino acids.